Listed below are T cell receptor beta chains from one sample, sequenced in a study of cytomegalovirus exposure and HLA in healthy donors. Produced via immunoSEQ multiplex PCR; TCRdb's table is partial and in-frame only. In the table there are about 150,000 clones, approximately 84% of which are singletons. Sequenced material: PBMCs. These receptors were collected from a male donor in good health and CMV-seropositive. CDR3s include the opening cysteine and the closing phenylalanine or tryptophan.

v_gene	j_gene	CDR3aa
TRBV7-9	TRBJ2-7	CASSPGERRAYEQYF
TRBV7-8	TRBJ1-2	CASSPADSYYGYTF
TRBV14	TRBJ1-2	CASSQARGSANYGYTF
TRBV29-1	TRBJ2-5	CSVVGGRQETQYF
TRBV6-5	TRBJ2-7	CASMSRAGSSYEQYF
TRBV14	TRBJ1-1	CASSQDRVTEAFF
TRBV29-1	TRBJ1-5	CSVGGQGSNQPQHF
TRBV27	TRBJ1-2	CASSRTGEGGYTF
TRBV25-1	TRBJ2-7	CASSEKVASNYEQYF
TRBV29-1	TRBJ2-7	CSVDRGTSYEQYF
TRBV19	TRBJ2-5	CASSIWTSGPQETQYF
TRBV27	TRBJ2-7	CASSSIGLGLAGVKMDYEQYF
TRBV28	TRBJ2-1	CATREVGEQFF
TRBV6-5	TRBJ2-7	CASRSTSGGTYEQYF
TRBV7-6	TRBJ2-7	CASSLRTTDSYEQYF
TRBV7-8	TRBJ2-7	CASTPGDEQYF
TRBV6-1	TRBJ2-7	CASSELDTYEQYF
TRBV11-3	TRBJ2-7	CASSLEAEGRYEQYF
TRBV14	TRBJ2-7	CASSQDWTSGSRKYF
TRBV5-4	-	CASSLETGGYEQYF
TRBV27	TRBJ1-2	CASSLSMTGLLGYTF
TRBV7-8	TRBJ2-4	CASSLTRQLLTKNIQYF
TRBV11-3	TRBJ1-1	CASSLDWSTEAFF
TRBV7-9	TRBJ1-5	CASSGVENQPQHF
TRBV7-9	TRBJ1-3	CSSSSQGLGSWGTIYF
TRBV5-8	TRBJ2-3	CASSSGQGGTDTQYF
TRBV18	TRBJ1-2	CASSPTGQGDYGYTF
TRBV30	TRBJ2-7	CAWDSGQGAYEQYF
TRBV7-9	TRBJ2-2	CSSSLGPPGELFF
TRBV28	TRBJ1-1	CASSPGQDAEAFF
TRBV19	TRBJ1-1	CASTDRGWQTIWSNTEAFF
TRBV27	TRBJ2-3	CASSLGFTDTQYF
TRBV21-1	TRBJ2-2	CANVTPSDPAGAGELFF
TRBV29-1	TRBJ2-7	CSVAGLAGGINDEQYF
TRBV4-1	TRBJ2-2	CASSHPREMNTGELFF
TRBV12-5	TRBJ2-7	CASGPGGTYEQYF
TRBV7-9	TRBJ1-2	CASSIDSYGYTF
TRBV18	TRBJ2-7	CASSPRSFSTRPYEQYF
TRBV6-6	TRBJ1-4	CASSFGEAANEKLFF
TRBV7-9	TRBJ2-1	CASSFSGRAFDEQFF
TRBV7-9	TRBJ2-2	CASNRDTVNTGELFF
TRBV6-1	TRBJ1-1	CASIRDTALSSAFF
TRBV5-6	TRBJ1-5	CASSLAGGARDQPQHF